The rows below give T cell receptor beta chains drawn from one sample of a study of cytomegalovirus exposure and HLA in healthy donors. Assay: immunoSEQ multiplex PCR; the TCRdb copy retains only in-frame clones and omits some. In the table there are about 190,000 clones, around 90% of which are singletons. Sequenced material: PBMCs. The receptors were sampled from a boy between 2 and 10 years old in good health and CMV-seronegative. Both conserved end residues are part of each CDR3. A D gene is named only where the DNA matches it firmly. For some rows the clone size is stated as once, few or many, or as a class when expanded; others skip it.

TRBJ2-5	NA	TRBD2	TRBV7-2	TGTGCCAGCAGCTTACCGGGACTAGCTCTCTACTTC	CASSLPGLALYF
TRBJ2-1	NA	NA	TRBV14	TGTGCCAGCACTCCGAGGTGGCGAACCTACAATGAGCAGTTCTTC	CASTPRWRTYNEQFF
TRBJ1-1	NA	NA	TRBV9	TGTGCCAGCACCCCTACCCCGGTAGAGACTGAAGCTTTCTTT	CASTPTPVETEAFF
TRBJ2-3	NA	TRBD2	TRBV9	TGTGCCAGCAGCGTATGGGAGGGCGCCACAGATACGCAGTATTTT	CASSVWEGATDTQYF
TRBJ2-2	NA	TRBD2	TRBV9	TGTGCCAGCAGCGTAGAGAAGCGGGGGAGTATCGGGGAGCTGTTTTTT	CASSVEKRGSIGELFF
TRBJ1-1	NA	NA	TRBV5-1	TGCGCCAGCAGCTTGGGAGTCGTGAACACTGAAGCTTTCTTT	CASSLGVVNTEAFF
TRBJ2-5	once	TRBD2	TRBV28	TGTGCCAGCAGTGCCGCGGGGGGGCTAGGGGAGACCCAGTACTTC	CASSAAGGLGETQYF
TRBJ2-7	NA	NA	TRBV5-1	TGCGCCAGCAGCCCCGGACAGCCTTACGAGCAGTACTTC	CASSPGQPYEQYF
TRBJ2-7	NA	NA	TRBV4-1	TGCGCCAGCAGCCAAAGTCGGGGGGCGGACTACGAGCAGTACTTC	CASSQSRGADYEQYF
TRBJ2-7	NA	NA	TRBV6-6	TGTGCCAGCAGTTACGACGGGACTGCTCTGCCCTACGAGCAGTACTTC	CASSYDGTALPYEQYF
TRBJ2-7	NA	TRBD1	TRBV14	TGTGCCAGCAGAGACAGGGGAACCTACGAGCAGTACTTC	CASRDRGTYEQYF
TRBJ1-1	NA	TRBD1	TRBV30	TGTGCCTGGAGTGTTCTATTCGGACAGGGGAACACTGAAGCTTTCTTT	CAWSVLFGQGNTEAFF
TRBJ1-2	NA	TRBD1	TRBV30	TGTGCCTGGAGCCAAGACAGGGTGTCTTCCTATGGCTACACCTTC	CAWSQDRVSSYGYTF
TRBJ2-3	NA	NA	TRBV7-9	TGTGCCAGCAGCCAACCCCTAGCAGATACGCAGTATTTT	CASSQPLADTQYF
TRBJ2-6	NA	TRBD1	TRBV19	TGTGCCAGTAGAACCGGGACAGGGCAATTAGGGGCGGGGGCCAACGTCCTGACTTTC	CASRTGTGQLGAGANVLTF
TRBJ2-1	NA	TRBD2	TRBV6-1	TGTGCCAGCAGTGAAGTCGGGGGGTCCTACAATGAGCAGTTCTTC	CASSEVGGSYNEQFF
TRBJ1-3	NA	NA	TRBV5-1	TGCGCCAGCAGCTTACAGGGAGGGTCTGGAAACACCATATATTTT	CASSLQGGSGNTIYF
TRBJ2-3	NA	NA	TRBV5-4	TGTGCCAGCAGCTGGCGGGGCGGGGACACAGATACGCAGTATTTT	CASSWRGGDTDTQYF
TRBJ2-5	NA	NA	TRBV11-1	TGTGCCAGCAGCTTAGTCAGGGGACGAGAGACCCAGTACTTC	CASSLVRGRETQYF
TRBJ2-1	few	NA	TRBV28	TGTGCCAGCAGTACTGGGGAGAGGGCCTACAATGAGCAGTTCTTC	CASSTGERAYNEQFF
TRBJ1-1	NA	TRBD1	TRBV28	TGTGCCAGCAGAGGACAGGGCTGGGACACTGAAGCTTTCTTT	CASRGQGWDTEAFF
TRBJ2-1	NA	TRBD2	TRBV7-3	TGTGCCAGCAGCTTAAGCGGGAGGGCAAATGAGCAGTTCTTC	CASSLSGRANEQFF
TRBJ1-2	NA	TRBD1	TRBV28	TGTGCCAGCAGTCCTGGGACAGGGGTCGTCTATGGCTACACCTTC	CASSPGTGVVYGYTF
TRBJ2-7	NA	TRBD2	TRBV28	TGTGCCAGCAGTGCCGAAAGCGGGAGTTCTTACGAGCAGTACTTC	CASSAESGSSYEQYF
TRBJ1-3	once	TRBD1	TRBV6-5	TGTGCCAGCAGTCAGGGGGCAGTTGGAAACACCATATATTTT	CASSQGAVGNTIYF
TRBJ2-5	NA	TRBD2	TRBV5-6	TGTGCCAGTAGAAAGACTAGCGGGAGTTTCCAAGAGACCCAGTACTTC	CASRKTSGSFQETQYF
TRBJ1-2	NA	NA	TRBV19	TGTGCCAGTGCCGGGACAAGATACACCTTC	CASAGTRYTF
TRBJ1-5	NA	NA	TRBV28	TGTGCCACCACACGAAGCAATCAGCCCCAGCATTTT	CATTRSNQPQHF
TRBJ2-7	NA	NA	TRBV30	TGTGCCTGGACCATTGGGGGGAAATACGAGCAGTACTTC	CAWTIGGKYEQYF
TRBJ2-7	NA	NA	TRBV5-8	TGTGCCAGCAGCCTACAGGGAGCTCGAGGCGAGCAGTACTTC	CASSLQGARGEQYF
TRBJ1-1	NA	NA	TRBV7-2	TGTGCCAGCAGCCCACTGACCAGGGGCGCTGAAGCTTTCTTT	CASSPLTRGAEAFF
TRBJ2-3	NA	TRBD1	TRBV14	TGTGCCAGCAGGGGACAGATTAGCACAGATACGCAGTATTTT	CASRGQISTDTQYF
TRBJ2-5	NA	TRBD1	TRBV30	TGTGCCTGGAGTAGGGGGCCTCAAGAGACCCAGTACTTC	CAWSRGPQETQYF
TRBJ1-6	NA	TRBD1	TRBV2	TGTGCCAGCAGGGGGACAGCCCCTAATTCACCCCTCCACTTT	CASRGTAPNSPLHF
TRBJ2-7	few	NA	TRBV6-1	TGTGCCAGCAGTCCCCTGGGTGGGGCTGAATGGGAGCAGTACTTC	CASSPLGGAEWEQYF
TRBJ2-7	few	NA	TRBV10-3	TGTGCCATCAGTGAGTCTGACAGCTCCTACGAGCAGTACTTC	CAISESDSSYEQYF
TRBJ2-7	NA	NA	TRBV5-4	TGTGCCAGCTCCGGGACACAACCCCCTAACGAGCAGTACTTC	CASSGTQPPNEQYF
TRBJ2-7	NA	TRBD1	TRBV30	TGTGCCTGGAGTACCTTGGGACAGGTGGGCGAGCAGTACTTC	CAWSTLGQVGEQYF
TRBJ2-2	few	NA	TRBV5-1	TGCGCCAGCAGCTTGGTGCGGGGACCTGGGGCCGGGGAGCTGTTTTTT	CASSLVRGPGAGELFF
TRBJ2-1	NA	NA	TRBV10-3	TGTGCCATCAGTAAGAATAGCGGCAATACAGTTAATGAGCAGTTCTTC	CAISKNSGNTVNEQFF
TRBJ2-5	NA	TRBD2	TRBV5-1	TGCGCCAGCAGCCCCGGGACTAGAGTATTTAGAGAGACCCAGTACTTC	CASSPGTRVFRETQYF
TRBJ2-2	NA	NA	TRBV7-3	TGTGCCAGCAGCTTAACGGCTTTTCTTGGGAACACCGGGGAGCTGTTTTTT	CASSLTAFLGNTGELFF
TRBJ1-4	once	TRBD1	TRBV5-1	TGCGCCAGCAGCTTGGTACCTCCCGGAGACAGGGGGCGCGGGGCTGAAAAACTGTTTTTT	CASSLVPPGDRGRGAEKLFF
TRBJ2-3	once	TRBD2	TRBV29-1	TGCAGCGTTGAGGGGGGGTACACAGATACGCAGTATTTT	CSVEGGYTDTQYF
TRBJ2-2	NA	NA	TRBV7-3	TGTGCCAGCAGCTTAACGACAGGAACCGGGGAGCTGTTTTTT	CASSLTTGTGELFF
TRBJ2-1	NA	TRBD1	TRBV27	TGTGCCAGCCGACAGGGGGTTGGTGAGCAGTTCTTC	CASRQGVGEQFF
TRBJ2-2	NA	NA	TRBV28	TGTGCCAGCACCACTCAGGGCACCGGGGAGCTGTTTTTT	CASTTQGTGELFF
TRBJ2-1	NA	NA	TRBV11-2	TGTGCCAGCAGCTTCCCCAACTCCTACAATGAGCAGTTCTTC	CASSFPNSYNEQFF
TRBJ1-1	NA	TRBD1	TRBV6-1	TGTGCCAGCAGGGATCGACAGGGACGGAACACTGAAGCTTTCTTT	CASRDRQGRNTEAFF
TRBJ2-5	NA	NA	TRBV28	TGTGCCAGCAGTGGGCCCTATGAGACCCAGTACTTC	CASSGPYETQYF
TRBJ2-1	NA	NA	TRBV7-2	TGTGCCAGCAGCTTAATCAGTGAGCAGTTCTTC	CASSLISEQFF
TRBJ2-5	once	NA	TRBV30	TGTGCCTGGACTCAAGGGAGTAGGGTTCAAGAGACCCAGTACTTC	CAWTQGSRVQETQYF
TRBJ2-3	NA	NA	TRBV2	TGTGCCAGCAGTGACTATATCTCAGATACGCAGTATTTT	CASSDYISDTQYF
TRBJ2-1	NA	NA	TRBV5-1	TGCGCCAGCAGCACCGTTCAGGGAAGCAATGAGCAGTTCTTC	CASSTVQGSNEQFF
TRBJ1-2	NA	NA	TRBV2	TGTGCCAGCAGCGGCAGGGCATCATGGGGCTACACCTTC	CASSGRASWGYTF
TRBJ2-1	NA	NA	TRBV18	TGTGCCAGCTCACCACCTATAGCCCGCGGGGATGAGCAGTTCTTC	CASSPPIARGDEQFF
TRBJ2-4	NA	NA	TRBV2	TGTGCCAGTGCTAACGAACGGAACATTCAGTACTTC	CASANERNIQYF